The 22 T cell receptor beta chains reported below all come from one sample, sequenced in a study of cytomegalovirus exposure and HLA in healthy donors. Primers: 60 Vbeta forward and 13 Jbeta reverse. Method: immunoSEQ multiplex PCR; TCRdb's copy keeps in-frame clones and lacks some. The repertoire holds 150,000 to 200,000 clones, with over 65% as singletons. Sequenced material: PBMCs. Receptor source: a man aged 40-49 years in good health and CMV-seropositive.

This clone has only a few counts. V usage is TRBV28 and J usage is TRBJ2-7; perhaps TRBD2 as D (5 bases). Trimming pared 5 bases from V and 5 bases from J, leaving 19 bases between. Germline loops: CDR1 MDHEN, CDR2 SYDVKM. CDR3 length: 15 residues. CDR3 DNA sequence: TGTGCCAGCAGTACCGCCGAGGGTAGGGCCCACGAGCAGTACTTC. Translated: CASSTAEGRAHEQYF.

This chain links TRBV6-5 with TRBJ1-6, with TRBD1 matching 8 bases. The ends lost 6 bases at V and 10 bases at J; junction bases unmatched: 5. Germline-derived CDR1 and CDR2 are MNHEY and SVGAGI. This CDR3 comprises 13 residues. The DNA of the CDR3 is TGTGCCAGCAGCAAGGACAGGGTATCACCCCTCCACTTT. Translating it yields CASSKDRVSPLHF.

CDR3 sequence: CASSRQWEVEQYF. The DNA for the CDR3 is TGTGCCTCGAGCCGGCAGTGGGAGGTCGAGCAGTACTTC. The rearrangement joins TRBV30 to TRBJ2-7, with D possibly TRBD2 on 6 matching bases. Trimming cost V 7 bases and J 6 bases, with 19 bases left between them. Germline CDR1 GTSNPN, CDR2 SVGIG (reference sequence). The CDR3 is 13 amino acids.

The CDR3 loop reads CAWRPWDRLDSYEQYF. CDR3 in DNA: TGTGCCTGGAGGCCCTGGGACAGATTAGATTCTTACGAGCAGTACTTC. This rearrangement joins TRBV30 to TRBJ2-7; TRBD1 matches at 7 bases. V gave up 3 bases and J gave up 4 bases; unmatched junction bases: 15. CDR1 is GTSNPN and CDR2 is SVGIG in the germline V gene (reference sequence). There are 16 residues in the CDR3.

The CDR3 here is CASSLQGGETQYF. CDR3 DNA sequence: TGTGCCAGCAGTCTACAGGGTGGGGAGACCCAGTACTTC. The rearrangement uses TRBV6-5 and TRBJ2-5; D is perhaps TRBD1 (6 bases). This CDR3 spans 13 amino acids. V was clipped by 5 bases and J by 5 bases, with 12 bases between them. Germline-derived CDR1 and CDR2 are MNHEY and SVGAGI.

J is TRBJ2-7 and V is TRBV10-1; the D gene is possibly TRBD2 (6 bases). Per germline, CDR1 WNHNN and CDR2 SYGVQD (reference sequence). Trimming removed 1 base from V and 11 bases from J, with 18 bases in between. CDR3 length equals 14 residues. The CDR3 loop is CASSEFRVPGEKYF. In DNA form, the CDR3 reads TGCGCCAGCAGTGAGTTTCGCGTGCCGGGGGAAAAGTACTTC.

V is TRBV5-4 and J is TRBJ2-1; a possible D gene is TRBD2 (5 bases). Germline V gene sequence: CDR1 SGHNT, CDR2 YYREEE (reference sequence). The CDR3 runs 18 residues. Trimming removed 3 bases at V and 0 bases at J, with 19 bases between. CDR3 amino acids: CASSSPSVRDSSYNEQFF. The CDR3 DNA is TGTGCCAGCAGCTCACCCAGCGTGAGGGATAGCTCCTACAATGAGCAGTTCTTC.

The chain carries TRBV19 and TRBJ1-5; weak D call: TRBD1 (5 bases). With 4 bases removed from V and 2 bases from J, the gap between germline ends came to 15 bases. The V gene's germline CDR1 is LNHDA and CDR2 SQIVND (reference sequence). The CDR3 contains 16 residues. The CDR3 DNA sequence: TGTGCCAGTAGTAAACACGGGGGAGGGGGCAATCAGCCCCAGCATTTT. It translates to CASSKHGGGGNQPQHF. Together with reference TRBV19 and TRBJ1-5, the CDR3 gives the full variable domain: DGGITQSPKYLFRKEGQNVTLSCEQNLNHDAMYWYRQDPGQGLRLIYYSQIVNDFQKGDIAEGYSVSREKKESFPLTVTSAQKNPTAFYLCASSKHGGGGNQPQHFGDGTRLSIL.

This clone was recorded at least ten times. The V gene is TRBV29-1, the J gene TRBJ1-1; the match to TRBD1 covers 11 bases. Germline CDR1 and CDR2: SQVTM and ANQGSEA. Losses at the gene ends were 7 bases for V and 0 bases for J; bases not matched to a gene: 1. This CDR3 is 13 amino acids long. The CDR3 DNA reads TGCAGCGGGACAGGGGGCTTGAACACTGAAGCTTTCTTT. It specifies CSGTGGLNTEAFF.

This clone was counted a few times. This rearrangement joins TRBV28 to TRBJ2-7; TRBD1 matches 9 bases. Germline V gives CDR1 MDHEN, CDR2 SYDVKM. Trimming at V came to 4 bases and at J to 7 bases, leaving 5 bases not matched to a gene. The CDR3 loop spans 13 amino acids. CDR3 sequence: CASSSGTGLEQYF. As DNA, the CDR3 is TGTGCCAGCAGTTCCGGGACAGGGCTTGAGCAGTACTTC.

This clone was observed a handful of times. The chain recombines TRBV19 with TRBJ2-2; D is ambiguous. The germline V gene has CDR1 LNHDA and CDR2 SQIVND (reference sequence). V was shortened by 4 bases and J by 0 bases, with 6 bases between the two germline ends. The CDR3 sequence is 14 residues long. CDR3 DNA: TGTGCCAGTAGTAGGCGGACGAACACCGGGGAGCTGTTTTTT. It codes for CASSRRTNTGELFF.

This chain links TRBV9 with TRBJ2-7, with TRBD1 as a possible D gene (5 bases). The CDR3 totals 11 residues. The V end was cut by 7 bases, the J end by 4 bases, with 9 bases between. Per the germline V gene, CDR1 is SGDLS and CDR2 is YYNGEE. The CDR3 protein is CASGSGYEQYF. Written as DNA, the CDR3 is TGTGCCAGCGGCTCAGGGTACGAGCAGTACTTC.

V and J are TRBV7-7 and TRBJ2-1; 9 bases are a match to TRBD2. V was pared by 1 base and J by 5 bases, with 3 bases of the junction left unmatched. The CDR3 has 15 residues. CDR1 is SSHAT and CDR2 is FNYEAQ in the germline V gene (reference sequence). Written as DNA, the CDR3 is TGTGCCAGCAGCTTAGGCGGGAGGGCCGACAATGAGCAGTTCTTC. This sequence encodes CASSLGGRADNEQFF.

The chain uses TRBV19 and TRBJ1-2; 7 bases agree with TRBD1. Germline loops: CDR1 LNHDA, CDR2 SQIVND (reference sequence). V shed 7 bases, J shed 4 bases, and the junction held 9 bases outside the gene matches. The CDR3 is 14 amino acids. CDR3 nucleotide sequence: TGTGCCAGTACCCTGGGGGGACAGCCCTATGGCTACACCTTC. This gives the protein CASTLGGQPYGYTF.

The J gene is TRBJ2-7, the V gene TRBV2; 10 bases fit TRBD2. The junction had 5 bases not matched to a gene; V was cut back by 3 bases and J by 6 bases. The CDR3 loop spans 14 amino acids. The germline V gene has CDR1 SNHLY and CDR2 FYNNEI. The CDR3 is CASSDLLAGSEQYF. CDR3 DNA sequence: TGTGCCAGCAGTGACTTACTAGCGGGGAGCGAGCAGTACTTC.

This clone was counted a few times. The rearrangement joins TRBV9 to TRBJ2-3; D possibly corresponds to TRBD2 (5 bases). This CDR3 comprises 17 residues. Between the trimmed V and J ends, which lost 3 bases and 2 bases, there was a span of 19 bases. Germline CDR1 is SGDLS and CDR2 is YYNGEE. Here the CDR3 DNA reads TGTGCCAGCAGCGAGCCCCCCCAAGCGGAGAACACAGATACGCAGTATTTT. Its translation is CASSEPPQAENTDTQYF.

V usage is TRBV7-9 and J usage is TRBJ2-3, with 9 bases aligning to TRBD2. The junction had 6 bases not matched to a gene; V was cut back by 3 bases and J by 2 bases. Germline-derived CDR1 and CDR2 are SEHNR and FQNEAQ (reference sequence). This CDR3 comprises 16 residues. The CDR3, as DNA: TGTGCCAGCAGCTTCTGGCGGGGGGGCAACACAGATACGCAGTATTTT. It translates to CASSFWRGGNTDTQYF.

The count of this clone is one. This chain uses TRBV10-3 with TRBJ2-1, with a tentative D call TRBD2 (6 bases). V gave up 3 bases and J gave up 8 bases, with 11 bases separating them. The CDR3 is made up of 13 amino acids. CDR1 is ENHRY and CDR2 is SYGVKD in the germline V gene. CDR3 in amino acids: CAISDGSNDEQFF. The CDR3 DNA sequence: TGTGCCATCAGTGACGGGAGTAACGATGAGCAGTTCTTC.

This chain connects TRBV25-1 to TRBJ1-3, with D maybe TRBD1 (5 bases). Trimming shortened V by 7 bases and J by 8 bases, and 24 bases separated the two germline ends. This CDR3 comprises 16 residues. The germline V gene has CDR1 MGHDK and CDR2 SYGVNS. The DNA for the CDR3 is TGTGCCAGCATCGACCGGGGGGGAGGCATTGGTCACACCATATATTTT. Protein: CASIDRGGGIGHTIYF.

The chain uses TRBV10-3 and TRBJ2-1, with 13 bases that match TRBD2. This CDR3 has 15 amino acids. Germline V CDR1 and CDR2: ENHRY, SYGVKD. The V and J ends lost 6 bases and 4 bases, in that order; junction bases with no gene match: 3. The CDR3 sequence: CAISRTSGGYNEQFF. The CDR3 DNA sequence: TGTGCCATCAGCCGGACTAGCGGGGGATACAATGAGCAGTTCTTC.

The chain joins TRBV7-9 to TRBJ2-5; no firm D call. The germline V gene encodes CDR1 SEHNR and CDR2 FQNEAQ (reference sequence). The V end was cut by 3 bases, the J end by 5 bases, with 10 bases between. This CDR3 has 13 amino acids. The CDR3 reads CASSLALFETQYF. The CDR3 coding sequence is TGTGCCAGCAGCTTGGCCCTTTTTGAGACCCAGTACTTC.

This sequence joins TRBV4-2 and TRBJ1-4; TRBD1 matches at 10 bases. There are 16 residues in the CDR3. CDR1 is LGHNA, CDR2 YNFKEQ, per germline. V gave up 0 bases and J gave up 7 bases; unmatched junction bases: 5. The CDR3: CASSQDTGQGSEKLFF. CDR3 DNA sequence: TGTGCCAGCAGCCAAGATACGGGACAGGGGAGTGAAAAACTGTTTTTT.